The 25 T cell receptor beta chains in this list originate from one sample, sequenced in a study of shared clonotypes between healthy human individuals. Here immunoSEQ multiplex PCR was the method, and the copy in TCRdb shows in-frame clones only, minus some. This sample has 1 million to 1.3 million clones, with roughly 74% found just once. The source material was memory CD4+ T cells from PBMCs. Subset defined: CD45RA-negative fraction. The receptors originated from a young man in good health. Some clones in this sample may be carry-over from other donors' samples.

This clone was seen more than once but under ten times. This rearrangement joins TRBV2 to TRBJ1-4; D gene uncertain. The CDR3 has 13 residues. V was trimmed by 6 bases and J by 3 bases, leaving 8 bases between them. Per germline, CDR1 SNHLY and CDR2 FYNNEI. In nucleotides, the CDR3 is TGTGCCAGCAGCGGACCGGCTAATGAAAAACTGTTTTTT. Its translation: CASSGPANEKLFF.

The gene calls are TRBV6-1 and TRBJ2-1; no reliable D call. V lost 7 bases to trimming and J lost 6 bases, with 7 bases between them. The CDR3 contains 11 residues. Germline CDR1 and CDR2: MNHNS and SASEGT. As DNA, the CDR3 is TGTGCCAGCACGGAGATCAATGAGCAGTTCTTC. This encodes CASTEINEQFF.

This chain links TRBV5-1 with TRBJ2-7, with D perhaps TRBD1 or TRBD2 (5 bases each). The CDR3 spans 14 residues. CDR1 is SGHRS and CDR2 is YFSETQ in the germline V gene. V shed 0 bases and J shed 4 bases, with 11 bases lying between them. The CDR3 DNA reads TGCGCCAGCAGCTTGGTTGGGGACGCGTACGAGCAGTACTTC. Translated: CASSLVGDAYEQYF.

The V call is TRBV11-2, the J call TRBJ2-3; D not resolved. The germline CDR1 and CDR2 sequences are SGHAT and FQNNGV. This CDR3 comprises 15 residues. Trimming removed 5 bases at V and 2 bases at J, with 14 bases between. The CDR3 nucleotides are TGTGCCAGCAGCGTGACCGGGTCCGACACAGATACGCAGTATTTT. Translation gives CASSVTGSDTDTQYF. The full variable domain, its missing parts supplied by reference TRBV11-2 and TRBJ2-3, is EAGVAQSPRYKIIEKRQSVAFWCNPISGHATLYWYQQILGQGPKLLIQFQNNGVVDDSQLPKDRFSAERLKGVDSTLKIQPAKLEDSAVYLCASSVTGSDTDTQYFGPGTRLTVL.

In this sample, this clone turned up once. The chain joins TRBV9 to TRBJ2-3, with TRBD2 matching 12 bases. The J segment lost 5 bases and the V segment lost 4 bases, leaving 14 bases of the junction unmatched. This CDR3 is built from 18 residues. Germline V lookup: CDR1 SGDLS, CDR2 YYNGEE. DNA for the CDR3: TGTGCCAGCAGCCCGCGAAAAAGGACTAGCGGGAATATAGATACGCAGTATTTT. Protein product: CASSPRKRTSGNIDTQYF.

The CDR3 loop reads CASSPGRAPTQYF. In DNA form, the CDR3 reads TGTGCCAGCAGCCCAGGGCGGGCACCCACGCAGTATTTT. The V and J genes are TRBV7-3 and TRBJ2-3, with D perhaps matching TRBD1 or TRBD2 (5 bases each). CDR1 is SGHTA, CDR2 FQGTGA, per germline. Trimming shortened V by 5 bases and J by 9 bases, and 15 bases separated the two germline ends. CDR3 length: 13 residues.

V is TRBV2 and J is TRBJ1-1; D possibly corresponds to TRBD1 (5 bases). CDR1 and CDR2 from the germline V gene are SNHLY and FYNNEI. The CDR3 has 12 amino acids. The germline V and J ends were trimmed by 6 bases and 6 bases, with 11 bases remaining between them. CDR3 amino acids: CASRFTGAEAFF. The DNA for the CDR3 is TGTGCCAGCAGATTCACGGGGGCTGAAGCTTTCTTT.

This clone turned up a few times. The V call is TRBV4-3, the J call TRBJ1-3; D is unresolved. The germline V gene has CDR1 LGHNA and CDR2 YSLEER. CDR3 length equals 16 residues. V shed 1 base and J shed 0 bases, with 10 bases lying between them. CDR3 in DNA: TGCGCCAGCAGCCAAGCTGAACGTTACTCTGGAAACACCATATATTTT. It translates to CASSQAERYSGNTIYF.

The rearrangement links TRBV4-3 to TRBJ2-3, with 12 positions matching TRBD2. CDR1 is LGHNA, CDR2 YSLEER, per germline. The ends lost 1 base at V and 9 bases at J; junction bases unmatched: 11. The CDR3 loop spans 17 amino acids. The CDR3 sequence: CASSQGASGRAAETQYF. For the CDR3, the DNA is TGCGCCAGCAGCCAAGGGGCTAGCGGGAGGGCCGCTGAGACGCAGTATTTT.

This chain uses TRBV5-1 with TRBJ2-3, with a possible D match to TRBD1 (6 bases). Trimming took 3 bases from V and 2 from J, leaving 10 bases between them. This CDR3 comprises 14 residues. CDR1 is SGHRS, CDR2 YFSETQ, per germline. CDR3 region: CASSSGTITDTQYF. The DNA for the CDR3 is TGCGCCAGCAGCTCCGGGACAATCACAGATACGCAGTATTTT. The complete variable domain, with remaining parts taken from reference TRBV5-1 and TRBJ2-3, reads KAGVTQTPRYLIKTRGQQVTLSCSPISGHRSVSWYQQTPGQGLQFLFEYFSETQRNKGNFPGRFSGRQFSNSRSEMNVSTLELGDSALYLCASSSGTITDTQYFGPGTRLTVL.

This chain connects TRBV4-1 to TRBJ2-2; unclear D gene. Deletions cut 3 bases from V and 2 bases from J, with 13 bases between. There are 16 residues in the CDR3. The germline V gene has CDR1 MGHRA and CDR2 YSYEKL. The CDR3 is CASSQGYFPNTGELFF. The CDR3 DNA is TGCGCCAGCAGCCAGGGGTACTTTCCTAACACCGGGGAGCTGTTTTTT.

V and J are TRBV7-8 and TRBJ2-3; D might be TRBD2 (6 bases). The V gene lost 1 base and the J gene lost 1 base, with 18 bases spanning the gap. The CDR3 sequence is 18 residues long. Germline CDR1 and CDR2: SGHVS and FQNEAQ. This CDR3 reads CASSLGIMVAVGTDTQYF. The DNA of the CDR3 is TGTGCCAGCAGCTTAGGGATAATGGTAGCGGTTGGCACAGATACGCAGTATTTT.

The CDR3 region has the DNA TGTGCCAGCAGTATTGACAGGGGCAATCAGCCCCAGCATTTT. Translated: CASSIDRGNQPQHF. This chain uses TRBV2 with TRBJ1-5, with 7 bases lining up with TRBD1. Germline trimming cut 5 bases from V and 2 bases from J; bases unmatched to any gene: 3. Germline CDR1 SNHLY, CDR2 FYNNEI. This CDR3 has 14 amino acids.

In regard to this clone: The same CDR3 arises from other DNA sequences in this sample as well. This chain connects TRBV19 to TRBJ1-2; D uncertain. CDR3 size: 13 residues. V gave up 2 bases and J gave up 5 bases, with 9 bases separating them. Germline CDR1 LNHDA, CDR2 SQIVND (reference sequence). The CDR3 sequence: CASSITGRYGYTF. CDR3 bases: TGTGCCAGTAGTATAACCGGGAGGTATGGCTACACCTTC.

The rearrangement uses TRBV6-5 and TRBJ2-7, with a weak D call TRBD2 (5 bases). Trimming stripped 2 bases from V and 2 bases from J, with 13 bases between. Germline CDR1 is MNHEY and CDR2 is SVGAGI. The CDR3 is 15 amino acids. The chain's CDR3 is CASSYGVPGTYEQYF. CDR3 bases: TGTGCCAGCAGTTACGGAGTCCCCGGGACCTACGAGCAGTACTTC.

This chain links TRBV27 with TRBJ1-2; the match to TRBD1 covers 9 bases. This CDR3 region has 16 residues. V was pared by 6 bases and J by 0 bases, with 8 bases of the junction left unmatched. The germline CDR1 and CDR2 sequences are MNHEY and SMNVEV (reference sequence). The CDR3 spells CASSEGTGRANYGYTF. CDR3 in DNA: TGTGCCAGCAGCGAGGGGACAGGGAGGGCTAACTATGGCTACACCTTC.

This clone was counted a single time. V gene TRBV28 combines with J gene TRBJ2-7; 7 positions match TRBD1. The CDR3 has 14 residues. Germline trimming cut 5 bases from V and 1 base from J; bases unmatched to any gene: 5. Germline V gene sequence: CDR1 MDHEN, CDR2 SYDVKM. For the CDR3, the DNA is TGTGCCAGCAGTCGTGACAGGGATTCCTACGAGCAGTACTTC. This translates into CASSRDRDSYEQYF.

The V and J genes are TRBV6-6 and TRBJ2-1, with TRBD2 matching 13 bases. The length of the CDR3 is 16 residues. The germline V gene encodes CDR1 MNHNY and CDR2 SVGAGI (reference sequence). After removal of 5 bases from V and 7 bases from J, the junction contained 8 bases not matched to a gene. CDR3 DNA: TGTGCCAGCAGTACCCGACTAGCGGGAGGTGGGAATGAGCAGTTCTTC. It yields the protein CASSTRLAGGGNEQFF.

CDR3 DNA: TGTGCCAGCTCACAAGGGACTAGCGGAACAGATACGCAGTATTTT. It specifies CASSQGTSGTDTQYF. This chain joins TRBV18 and TRBJ2-3; 11 positions agree with TRBD2. The CDR3 spans 15 residues. V shed 4 bases, J shed 3 bases, and the junction held 3 bases outside the gene matches. Germline-derived CDR1 and CDR2 are KGHSH and LQKENI.

This chain joins TRBV7-9 and TRBJ2-3; no definite D call. V was trimmed by 1 base and J by 0 bases, leaving 11 bases between them. Germline lookup yields CDR1 SEHNR and CDR2 FQNEAQ (reference sequence). This CDR3 has 16 residues. In DNA, the CDR3 is TGTGCCAGCAGCTTAGGGGCGGCGGCGAGCACAGATACGCAGTATTTT. Amino acids: CASSLGAAASTDTQYF.

This sequence joins TRBV5-5 and TRBJ1-4; D not certain. The V and J ends lost 0 bases and 6 bases respectively, with 12 bases between them. The CDR3 consists of 15 residues. The germline V gene encodes CDR1 SGHKS and CDR2 YYEKEE (reference sequence). The CDR3 DNA follows: TGTGCCAGCAGCTTGGGGCCCCGGACGGATGAAAAACTGTTTTTT. Amino acid sequence: CASSLGPRTDEKLFF.

The chain recombines TRBV5-4 with TRBJ1-4; D is possibly TRBD1 (6 bases). The CDR3 consists of 14 residues. Germline loops: CDR1 SGHNT, CDR2 YYREEE (reference sequence). Trimming pared 4 bases from V and 3 bases from J, leaving 10 bases between. DNA of the CDR3: TGTGCCAGCAGCACACAGGGACCTAATGAAAAACTGTTTTTT. This translates into CASSTQGPNEKLFF.

This chain connects TRBV15 to TRBJ2-1; D may be TRBD1 (6 bases). The CDR3 totals 12 residues. V lost 1 base and J lost 11, with 9 bases in between. CDR1 is LNHNV and CDR2 is YYDKDF in the germline V gene (reference sequence). CDR3 loop: CATSRGTGQQFF. CDR3 bases: TGTGCCACCAGCAGAGGCACAGGGCAGCAGTTCTTC. The full variable domain, completed using reference TRBV15 and TRBJ2-1, is DAMVIQNPRYQVTQFGKPVTLSCSQTLNHNVMYWYQQKSSQAPKLLFHYYDKDFNNEADTPDNFQSRRPNTSFCFLDIRSPGLGDTAMYLCATSRGTGQQFFGPGTRLTVL.

The rearrangement links TRBV4-2 to TRBJ2-3; 9 bases are a match to TRBD2. CDR1 LGHNA and CDR2 YNFKEQ come from the germline V gene. The length of the CDR3 is 14 residues. V lost 3 bases and J lost 5; bases outside the gene matches: 3. The CDR3 reads CASSQETSGDTQYF. CDR3 in DNA: TGTGCCAGCAGCCAGGAGACTAGCGGAGATACGCAGTATTTT.

The rearrangement links TRBV7-2 to TRBJ2-7, with 9 bases fitting TRBD1. The CDR3 consists of 14 residues. J was trimmed by 5 bases and V by 5 bases; bases with no gene match: 7. The germline CDR1 and CDR2 sequences are SGHTA and FQGNSA. CDR3 protein: CASSRTGAGHEQYF. The DNA of the CDR3 is TGTGCCAGCAGCCGGACAGGGGCGGGCCACGAGCAGTACTTC.